This entry lists 12 T cell receptor beta chains sequenced from one sample in a study of spatial heterogeneity in lung cancer. MiXCR was run by TCRdb on the 5' RACE reads, yielding one entry per CDR3 protein. The sample carries roughly 21,000 distinct CDR3 sequences, about 3.5% recorded once. Sample time point: sample taken at primary tumor resection. The source material was PBMCs, sampled at surgery. These receptors all stem from a female donor with early-stage non-small cell lung cancer.

The CDR3 here is CASSEIANEQFF. The CDR3 coding sequence is TGCGCCAGCAGTGAGATTGCGAATGAGCAGTTCTTC. The genes are TRBV10-1 and TRBJ2-1; D call uncertain. The germline V gene has CDR1 WNHNN and CDR2 SYGVQD (reference sequence). The CDR3 runs to 12 residues. V was shortened by 2 bases and J by 7 bases, with 6 bases between the two germline ends.

This clonotype has a count of ten or more. As DNA, the CDR3 is TGCAGTGCTAAGGGACAGGGGGCCAGGGACACTGAAGCTTTCTTT. This sequence encodes CSAKGQGARDTEAFF. The rearrangement joins TRBV20-1 to TRBJ1-1; 12 nucleotides agree with TRBD1. CDR3 length equals 15 residues. Germline loops: CDR1 DFQATT, CDR2 SNEGSKA (reference sequence). V lost 4 bases and J lost 3; bases outside the gene matches: 6.

This clonotype was counted at least ten times. The rearrangement joins TRBV20-1 to TRBJ2-3; 11 positions match TRBD2. V lost 3 bases and J lost 6; bases outside the gene matches: 14. This CDR3 comprises 17 residues. From germline, CDR1 is DFQATT and CDR2 SNEGSKA (reference sequence). CDR3 loop: CSARRGLSGRAGDTQYF. In DNA, the CDR3 is TGCAGTGCTAGGCGTGGCCTTAGCGGGAGGGCCGGCGATACGCAGTATTTT.

This clonotype was recorded many times. This chain connects TRBV28 to TRBJ1-3; 12 bases match TRBD1. CDR1 is MDHEN, CDR2 SYDVKM, per germline. J lost 4 bases, V lost 5 bases, and 12 bases had no gene match. This CDR3 comprises 18 residues. The CDR3 region has the DNA TGTGCCAGCAGTCCCCCCCCGGGACAGGGGGCGCGGGGAAACACCATATATTTT. Residues: CASSPPPGQGARGNTIYF.

This clonotype was seen ten or more times. The rearrangement joins TRBV18 to TRBJ2-3; unclear D gene. CDR1 and CDR2 from the germline V gene are KGHSH and LQKENI. V was shortened by 2 bases and J by 0 bases, with 18 bases between the two germline ends. This CDR3 is built from 18 residues. In DNA, the CDR3 is TGTGCCAGCTCACCAAACCTCACAAGCTATCCTAGCACAGATACGCAGTATTTT. Translating gives CASSPNLTSYPSTDTQYF.

This clonotype was detected many times. The chain has TRBV11-2 and TRBJ2-1, with 9 nucleotides matching TRBD2. The CDR3 consists of 15 residues. Germline CDR1 is SGHAT and CDR2 is FQNNGV. Trimming removed 1 base from V and 8 bases from J; junction bases left unmatched: 6. The CDR3 spells CASSLVAGVFHEQFF. In nucleotides, the CDR3 is TGTGCCAGCAGCTTAGTAGCGGGAGTATTCCATGAGCAGTTCTTC.

This clonotype is judged medium-sized (0.01 to 0.1%). The V gene is TRBV7-9, the J gene TRBJ2-2; D remains ambiguous. Germline lookup yields CDR1 SEHNR and CDR2 FQNEAQ (reference sequence). Between the trimmed V and J ends, which lost 2 bases and 8 bases, there was a span of 12 bases. There are 14 residues in the CDR3. The CDR3 nucleotides are TGTGCCAGCAGCTTATCGGGTGTCACGGGGGAGCTGTTTTTT. It encodes CASSLSGVTGELFF.

This clonotype was seen at least ten times. J is TRBJ1-5 and V is TRBV10-1; D is unresolved. Trimming pared 2 bases from V and 6 bases from J, leaving 11 bases between. This CDR3 comprises 14 residues. CDR1 is WNHNN and CDR2 is SYGVQD in the germline V gene (reference sequence). The CDR3 here is CASSEGSDGQPQHF. Written as DNA, the CDR3 is TGCGCCAGCAGTGAGGGGTCCGATGGTCAGCCCCAGCATTTT.

A word on this clonotype: A much larger clone differs by one base, so this may be a read error. V is TRBV7-9 and J is TRBJ2-3; the match to TRBD2 covers 13 bases. The CDR3 has 16 amino acids. In germline, CDR1 is SEHNR, CDR2 FQNEAQ (reference sequence). V lost 5 bases to trimming and J lost 5 bases; unmatched junction nucleotides: 7. The CDR3 nucleotides read TGTGCCAGCAGCAAGGGACTAGCGGGAAGGATAGATACGCAGTATTTT. This codes for CASSKGLAGRIDTQYF.

This clonotype was observed many times. The chain couples TRBV9 to TRBJ2-7; 9 bases map to TRBD2. Germline assignment: CDR1 SGDLS and CDR2 YYNGEE. The CDR3 has 16 residues. The trim removed 3 bases at V and 3 bases at J, leaving 10 bases unmatched. The CDR3: CASSAGLASRIYEQYF. The CDR3 DNA reads as TGTGCCAGCAGCGCGGGACTAGCCTCAAGGATCTACGAGCAGTACTTC. The full variable domain, completed using reference TRBV9 and TRBJ2-7, is DSGVTQTPKHLITATGQRVTLRCSPRSGDLSVYWYQQSLDQGLQFLIQYYNGEERAKGNILERFSAQQFPDLHSELNLSSLELGDSALYFCASSAGLASRIYEQYFGPGTRLTVT.

The sample holds many counts of this clonotype. The chain employs TRBV28 and TRBJ2-1; D call uncertain. This CDR3 spans 14 amino acids. CDR1 and CDR2 from the germline V gene are MDHEN and SYDVKM. V was pared by 5 bases and J by 10 bases, with 18 bases between. CDR3 nucleotides: TGTGCCAGCAGTGAGACCAGAGAAAGTGTGGAGCAGTTCTTC. This encodes CASSETRESVEQFF.

This clonotype was counted at least ten times. This chain connects TRBV7-9 to TRBJ1-1; D not certain. The CDR3 contains 15 residues. Between the trimmed V and J ends, which lost 3 bases and 7 bases, there was a span of 18 bases. The germline gives CDR1 SEHNR, CDR2 FQNEAQ (reference sequence). CDR3 DNA sequence: TGTGCCAGCAGCTTGGGTCTACGCTCCTCGAGTGAAGCTTTCTTT. Protein sequence: CASSLGLRSSSEAFF.